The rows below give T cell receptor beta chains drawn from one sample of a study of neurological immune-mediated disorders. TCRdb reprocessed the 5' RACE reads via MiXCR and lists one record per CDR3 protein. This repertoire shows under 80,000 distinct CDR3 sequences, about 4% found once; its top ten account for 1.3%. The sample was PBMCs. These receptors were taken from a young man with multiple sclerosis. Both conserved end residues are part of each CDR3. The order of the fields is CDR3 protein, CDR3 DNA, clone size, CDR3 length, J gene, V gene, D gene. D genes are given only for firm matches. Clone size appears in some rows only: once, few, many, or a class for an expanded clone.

CASSLWQGIGNEKLFF | TGTGCCAGCAGTTTATGGCAGGGAATAGGAAATGAAAAACTGTTTTTT | many | 16 | TRBJ1-4 | TRBV27 | .
CASSQDRSGQGIENTF | TGTGCCAGCAGCCAAGATCGGTCGGGACAGGGTATTGAAAACACCTTC | many | 16 | TRBJ1-2 | TRBV3-1 | TRBD1
CASSPLGGSGETQYF | TGTGCCAGCAGTCCCCTTGGGGGCTCTGGGGAGACCCAGTACTTC | many | 15 | TRBJ2-5 | TRBV12-3/TRBV12-4 | .
CASSYSGQGNSNQPQNF | TGTGCCAGCAGTTACTCCGGACAGGGTAATAGCAATCAGCCCCAGAATTTT | few | 17 | TRBJ1-5 | TRBV6-6 | TRBD1
CASSYSVYRGPEYF | TGTGCCAGCAGTTACTCTGTATACAGGGGGCCTGAGTATTTT | many | 14 | TRBJ2-3 | TRBV6-6 | TRBD1
CSAAGLAGVYNEQFF | TGCAGTGCGGCGGGACTAGCGGGGGTATACAATGAGCAGTTCTTC | many | 15 | TRBJ2-1 | TRBV20-1 | TRBD2
CASSFAGGSYEQYF | TGCGCCAGCAGCTTCGCGGGGGGCTCCTACGAGCAGTACTTC | many | 14 | TRBJ2-7 | TRBV5-1 | TRBD2
CASSQESQTEQFF | TGCGCCAGCAGCCAAGAATCCCAGACCGAGCAGTTCTTC | many | 13 | TRBJ2-1 | TRBV4-3 | .
CASSQDSPGQGAVYGYTF | TGCGCCAGCAGCCAAGACTCACCGGGACAGGGGGCGGTCTATGGCTACACCTTC | many | 18 | TRBJ1-2 | TRBV4-1 | TRBD1
CASSRLEETDTQYF | TGTGCCAGCAGCCGACTAGAGGAGACAGATACGCAGTATTTT | . | 14 | TRBJ2-3 | TRBV7-9 | .
CASSSRGAAYEQYF | TGTGCCAGCAGCTCCCGGGGGGCCGCCTACGAGCAGTACTTC | many | 14 | TRBJ2-7 | TRBV7-9 | .
CSARPLATNYNEQFF | TGCAGTGCTCGCCCACTAGCGACCAACTACAATGAGCAGTTCTTC | . | 15 | TRBJ2-1 | TRBV20-1 | TRBD2
CASSEADRGITDTQYF | TGTGCCAGCAGCGAAGCCGACAGGGGAATCACAGATACGCAGTATTTT | many | 16 | TRBJ2-3 | TRBV7-2 | TRBD1